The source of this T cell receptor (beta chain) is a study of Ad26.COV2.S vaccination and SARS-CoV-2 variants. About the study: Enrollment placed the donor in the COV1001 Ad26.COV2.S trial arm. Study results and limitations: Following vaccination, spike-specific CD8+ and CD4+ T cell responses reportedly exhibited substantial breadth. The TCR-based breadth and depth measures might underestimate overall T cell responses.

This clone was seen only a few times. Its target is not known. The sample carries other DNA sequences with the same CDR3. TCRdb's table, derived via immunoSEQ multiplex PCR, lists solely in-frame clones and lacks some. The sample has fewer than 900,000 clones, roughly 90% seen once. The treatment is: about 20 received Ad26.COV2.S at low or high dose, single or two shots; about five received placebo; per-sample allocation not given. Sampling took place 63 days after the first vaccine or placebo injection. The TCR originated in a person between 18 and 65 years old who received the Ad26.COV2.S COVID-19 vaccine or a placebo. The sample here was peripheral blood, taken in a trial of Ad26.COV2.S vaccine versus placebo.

CDR3 residues: CASSSSGRGNSPLHF. The CDR3 region has the DNA TGCGCCAGCAGCTCATCGGGACGAGGGAATTCACCCCTCCACTTT. The V and J genes are TRBV5-1 and TRBJ1-6; possible D gene TRBD1, 5 bases. Germline lookup yields CDR1 SGHRS and CDR2 YFSETQ. V gave up 3 bases and J gave up 7 bases, with 14 bases separating them. The CDR3 has 15 amino acids.